The clone carrying this TCR beta chain was counted only a few times. The CDR3 covers 14 residues. The ends lost 6 bases at V and 2 bases at J; junction bases unmatched: 4. Per the germline V gene, CDR1 is WNHNN and CDR2 is SYGVQD (reference sequence). This entry is derived from a study of blood T cell repertoires in COVID-19. Study-wide background: T cells, B-cell-depleted T cells, or PBMCs supplied cDNA or gDNA.

Methods used by the authors: How many nucleated cells were present was estimated from reference gene primer amplification. Clones were sequenced by immunoSEQ multiplex PCR, and TCRdb holds only the in-frame ones, with some missing. Clonal size and the V and J genes are those of that table, whereas D and trimming came from the DNA. The repertoire consists of hundreds of thousands of clones, with approximately 79% occurring once and the leading ten covering around 3.9%. This TCR was recovered from a man aged 30 to 45 with acute COVID-19. The sample taken for sequencing was PBMCs or T cells enriched from blood (not recorded which). V gene TRBV10-1 combines with J gene TRBJ2-7; 10 bases are a match to TRBD1. The CDR3 DNA follows: TGCGCCAGCAGGGGACAGGGGAAACCCTACGAGCAGTACGTC. Translating gives CASRGQGKPYEQYV.